The 26 T cell receptor beta chains given below trace back to one sample, sequenced in a study of beta chain features in type 1 diabetes. Study observations and caveats: All four CD4+ subsets of Type 1 diabetes patients contained TCRB CDR3s that were moderately but significantly shorter.

Expressed TCRB transcripts were sequenced because the isolated RNA had all been reverse transcribed beforehand. Sequenced by immunoSEQ multiplex PCR; TCRdb stores in-frame clones only, minus some. In the table there are hundreds of thousands of clones, 13% of which are singletons. Antigens for these TCRs are unknown. Material for sequencing was naive CD4+ T cells from blood. The origin of the receptors is a man aged 18 to 29 with type 1 diabetes.

In its sample, this clone was seen a few times. CDR3: CASSQAGYQPQHF. CDR3 DNA sequence: TGTGCCAGCAGCCAAGCGGGATATCAGCCCCAGCATTTT. The chain couples TRBV7-9 to TRBJ1-5, with D unclear. Germline loops: CDR1 SEHNR, CDR2 FQNEAQ (reference sequence). Trimming removed 5 bases at V and 5 bases at J, with 10 bases between. The CDR3 length is 13 residues.

The J gene is TRBJ1-1, the V gene TRBV29-1; tentatively, D is TRBD1 (6 bases). This CDR3 region has 14 residues. From germline, CDR1 is SQVTM and CDR2 ANQGSEA. V was shortened by 3 bases and J by 4 bases, with 15 bases between the two germline ends. The CDR3 here is CSVERTAAGTEAFF. Written as DNA, the CDR3 is TGCAGCGTTGAGAGGACAGCCGCGGGCACTGAAGCTTTCTTT.

Only a few counts were recorded for this clone. CDR3 coding DNA: TGTGCCTGGAGTCTTCTGGAGAGCTCCTACAATGAGCAGTTCTTC. Translating gives CAWSLLESSYNEQFF. The V and J genes are TRBV30 and TRBJ2-1; D call uncertain. The V end lost 2 bases, the J end lost 0 bases, and 11 bases lay between the germline ends. This CDR3 contains 15 residues. The V gene's germline CDR1 is GTSNPN and CDR2 SVGIG (reference sequence).

This clone was observed a handful of times. The rearrangement joins TRBV15 to TRBJ1-5; perhaps TRBD1 as D (6 bases). V was clipped by 1 base and J by 3 bases, with 19 bases between them. CDR1 is LNHNV and CDR2 is YYDKDF in the germline V gene (reference sequence). The CDR3 consists of 18 residues. The CDR3 loop reads CATSRAEVPRGFNQPQHF. The CDR3 DNA sequence: TGTGCCACCAGCAGAGCGGAGGTTCCCAGGGGTTTCAATCAGCCCCAGCATTTT. Full variable domain (outside the CDR3, taken from reference TRBV15 and TRBJ1-5): DAMVIQNPRYQVTQFGKPVTLSCSQTLNHNVMYWYQQKSSQAPKLLFHYYDKDFNNEADTPDNFQSRRPNTSFCFLDIRSPGLGDTAMYLCATSRAEVPRGFNQPQHFGDGTRLSIL.

CDR3 in DNA: TGTGCCAGCAGCCCAAGGACAGGGGGCTCTGCTGGCTCCTACAATGAGCAGTTCTTC. Its protein product is CASSPRTGGSAGSYNEQFF. The chain employs TRBV7-9 and TRBJ2-1, with 11 bases fitting TRBD1. V lost 5 bases to trimming and J lost 0 bases; unmatched junction nucleotides: 12. The CDR3 spans 19 residues. Germline V gene data show CDR1 as SEHNR and CDR2 as FQNEAQ (reference sequence). The entire variable domain, with the rest obtained from reference TRBV7-9 and TRBJ2-1, is as follows: DTGVSQNPRHKITKRGQNVTFRCDPISEHNRLYWYRQTLGQGPEFLTYFQNEAQLEKSRLLSDRFSAERPKGSFSTLEIQRTEQGDSAMYLCASSPRTGGSAGSYNEQFFGPGTRLTVL.

This clone was recorded a few times. V gene TRBV19 combines with J gene TRBJ1-1; the match to TRBD1 covers 9 bases. The CDR3 is 18 residues long. With 5 bases clipped from V and 0 bases from J, the junction kept 13 bases outside the gene matches. Germline values: CDR1 LNHDA, CDR2 SQIVND (reference sequence). Here the CDR3 reads CASSARPPGQGLNTEAFF. CDR3 sequence (DNA): TGTGCCAGTAGTGCTAGACCGCCGGGACAGGGTTTGAACACTGAAGCTTTCTTT.

Worth noting for this clone: The identical CDR3 is also encoded by other nucleotide sequences in the sample. The V call is TRBV30, the J call TRBJ2-5; D is uncertain. V gave up 0 bases and J gave up 2 bases, with 4 bases separating them. This CDR3 has 12 amino acids. The germline gives CDR1 GTSNPN, CDR2 SVGIG (reference sequence). The CDR3 region has the DNA TGTGCCTGGAGTGTCAGTCAAGAGACCCAGTACTTC. This sequence encodes CAWSVSQETQYF.

The chain has TRBV28 and TRBJ1-2; 9 nucleotides line up with TRBD1. Germline loops: CDR1 MDHEN, CDR2 SYDVKM. The length of the CDR3 is 16 residues. V shed 5 bases, J shed 3 bases, and the junction held 10 bases outside the gene matches. The CDR3: CASSPGGTGRDYGYTF. CDR3 DNA sequence: TGTGCCAGCAGTCCAGGGGGGACAGGGAGAGACTATGGCTACACCTTC.

The rearrangement links TRBV7-8 to TRBJ2-3; D is unclear. Germline lookup yields CDR1 SGHVS and CDR2 FQNEAQ. With 1 base removed from V and 1 base from J, the gap between germline ends came to 12 bases. The length of the CDR3 is 16 residues. The CDR3 nucleotides read TGTGCCAGCAGCTTAGTTGGTTGGGTGGGCACAGATACGCAGTATTTT. Its protein product is CASSLVGWVGTDTQYF.

The gene calls are TRBV6-5 and TRBJ1-1; unclear D gene. Trimming left V 4 bases short and J 6 bases short, with 15 bases between. The CDR3 length is 14 residues. Germline V gene data show CDR1 as MNHEY and CDR2 as SVGAGI. The CDR3 DNA sequence: TGTGCCAGCAGTTTGTCGGGAGGGTGGCCTGAAGCTTTCTTT. Translated, it gives CASSLSGGWPEAFF.

The rearrangement links TRBV9 to TRBJ1-1, with D tentatively TRBD1 (5 bases). With 0 bases removed from V and 2 bases from J, the gap between germline ends came to 11 bases. The CDR3 spans 15 residues. Germline V gene data show CDR1 as SGDLS and CDR2 as YYNGEE. This chain's CDR3 is CASSVVGEINTEAFF. In DNA form, the CDR3 reads TGTGCCAGCAGCGTAGTGGGGGAAATTAACACTGAAGCTTTCTTT.

This clone was seen a handful of times. The V call is TRBV28, the J call TRBJ2-3; D ambiguous. V was pared by 10 bases and J by 6 bases, with 11 bases between. This CDR3 is built from 11 residues. The V gene's germline CDR1 is MDHEN and CDR2 SYDVKM. The CDR3 protein is CAISVGDTQYF. As DNA, the CDR3 is TGTGCCATTTCAGTGGGGGATACGCAGTATTTT.

There are a few counts of this clone. The chain is built from TRBV30 and TRBJ2-7; D uncertain. CDR3 length equals 14 residues. V was clipped by 2 bases and J by 3 bases, with 14 bases between them. The germline V gene has CDR1 GTSNPN and CDR2 SVGIG (reference sequence). For the CDR3, the DNA is TGTGCCTGGAGTTCCCTTCCGGTGGACTACGAGCAGTACTTC. Translating it yields CAWSSLPVDYEQYF.

This clone was seen only a few times. The CDR3 region is CASSGSFGEAYEQYF. As DNA, the CDR3 is TGTGCCAGCAGTGGGAGTTTCGGGGAGGCCTACGAGCAGTACTTC. The chain uses TRBV27 and TRBJ2-7, with D possibly being TRBD2 (6 bases). The CDR3 length is 15 residues. Trimming removed 5 bases from V and 2 bases from J, with 16 bases in between. CDR1 is MNHEY and CDR2 is SMNVEV in the germline V gene (reference sequence).

This clone was counted only a few times. V usage is TRBV19 and J usage is TRBJ1-1; D unclear. Germline loops: CDR1 LNHDA, CDR2 SQIVND (reference sequence). The CDR3 consists of 11 residues. Deletions cut 6 bases from V and 6 bases from J, with 8 bases between. CDR3 nucleotide sequence: TGTGCCAGTAGGCAATGGGCTGAAGCTTTCTTT. Translating it yields CASRQWAEAFF.

This clone has a handful of counts. CDR3: CSVQESYGYTF. For the CDR3, the DNA is TGCAGCGTCCAAGAATCCTATGGCTACACCTTC. The rearrangement uses TRBV29-1 and TRBJ1-2; D not certain. V shed 6 bases and J shed 4 bases, with 9 bases lying between them. Germline loops: CDR1 SQVTM, CDR2 ANQGSEA. The CDR3 is 11 amino acids.

The rearrangement links TRBV7-9 to TRBJ2-7, with D possibly matching TRBD1 (7 bases). Germline values: CDR1 SEHNR, CDR2 FQNEAQ (reference sequence). This CDR3 is 15 amino acids long. V was shortened by 4 bases and J by 7 bases, with 20 bases between the two germline ends. CDR3 sequence (DNA): TGTGCCAGCAGCTCTCAGGGGGGACTGGCCCAAGAGCAGTACTTC. Its protein product is CASSSQGGLAQEQYF.

The rearrangement joins TRBV5-1 to TRBJ2-2, with 7 positions matching TRBD1. V lost 3 bases, J lost 2 bases, and 7 bases stayed unmatched. CDR1 is SGHRS, CDR2 YFSETQ, per germline. This CDR3 contains 16 residues. CDR3 sequence: CASSSQGVINTGELFF. The CDR3 DNA sequence: TGCGCCAGCAGCTCCCAGGGGGTAATAAACACCGGGGAGCTGTTTTTT. Using reference TRBV5-1 and TRBJ2-2 for the parts outside the CDR3, the full variable domain is KAGVTQTPRYLIKTRGQQVTLSCSPISGHRSVSWYQQTPGQGLQFLFEYFSETQRNKGNFPGRFSGRQFSNSRSEMNVSTLELGDSALYLCASSSQGVINTGELFFGEGSRLTVL.

This clone has a single count. This chain uses TRBV28 with TRBJ2-1; D gene uncertain. Germline values: CDR1 MDHEN, CDR2 SYDVKM. The CDR3 covers 14 residues. The ends were cut back, 5 bases at V and 8 bases at J, with 16 bases in the middle. DNA for the CDR3: TGTGCCAGCAGTCAGCCTCCTTCGGGTGATGAGCAGTTCTTC. Protein sequence: CASSQPPSGDEQFF.

In its sample, this clone was seen a few times. The rearrangement joins TRBV7-9 to TRBJ1-1, with a weak D call TRBD1 (5 bases). V was shortened by 0 bases and J by 5 bases, with 10 bases between the two germline ends. Germline V gene sequence: CDR1 SEHNR, CDR2 FQNEAQ (reference sequence). CDR3 length: 14 residues. The DNA for the CDR3 is TGTGCCAGCAGCTTAGCGTTGGGGCGTACTGAAGCTTTCTTT. Translating it yields CASSLALGRTEAFF.

The chain employs TRBV7-9 and TRBJ1-1; unclear D gene. The CDR3 extends over 15 amino acids. CDR1 is SEHNR, CDR2 FQNEAQ, per germline (reference sequence). Trimming left V 1 base short and J 0 bases short, with 9 bases between. CDR3: CASSLGGGMNTEAFF. The CDR3 DNA follows: TGTGCCAGCAGCTTAGGGGGTGGCATGAACACTGAAGCTTTCTTT.

The V gene is TRBV6-5, the J gene TRBJ2-1; D possibly uses TRBD1 or TRBD2 (5 bases each). Trimming removed 6 bases at V and 4 bases at J, with 16 bases between. In germline, CDR1 is MNHEY, CDR2 SVGAGI. There are 15 residues in the CDR3. Here the CDR3 reads CASSPGTARYNEQFF. CDR3 nucleotides: TGTGCCAGCAGCCCCGGGACGGCTCGTTACAATGAGCAGTTCTTC.

This clone was seen a few times. The V gene is TRBV9, the J gene TRBJ2-3, with TRBD1 matching over 9 bases. Germline CDR1 and CDR2: SGDLS and YYNGEE. CDR3 length: 13 amino acids. Trimming removed 4 bases from V and 9 bases from J; junction bases left unmatched: 6. CDR3 sequence: CASSPQDRGTQYF. DNA for the CDR3: TGTGCCAGCAGCCCACAGGACAGGGGCACGCAGTATTTT. The complete variable domain, with remaining parts taken from reference TRBV9 and TRBJ2-3, reads DSGVTQTPKHLITATGQRVTLRCSPRSGDLSVYWYQQSLDQGLQFLIQYYNGEERAKGNILERFSAQQFPDLHSELNLSSLELGDSALYFCASSPQDRGTQYFGPGTRLTVL.

This clone was counted only a few times. Other DNA sequences of this sample code for an identical CDR3. The rearrangement links TRBV20-1 to TRBJ2-1; D ambiguous. CDR1 is DFQATT and CDR2 is SNEGSKA in the germline V gene (reference sequence). V lost 4 bases and J lost 2, with 3 bases in between. The CDR3 is 11 residues long. The CDR3 DNA follows: TGCAGTGCTACCCCCTACAATGAGCAGTTCTTC. It codes for CSATPYNEQFF.

This clone turned up a few times. This chain connects TRBV5-1 to TRBJ1-1; D gene unclear. Germline V lookup: CDR1 SGHRS, CDR2 YFSETQ. Trimming took off 3 bases at V and 0 bases at J, with 9 bases between the two ends. The CDR3 contains 14 residues. The CDR3 DNA follows: TGCGCCAGCAGCTCCCCGTCCTTGAACACTGAAGCTTTCTTT. Protein: CASSSPSLNTEAFF.

The chain has TRBV7-9 and TRBJ2-2, with D perhaps matching TRBD1 or TRBD2 (6 bases each). The CDR3 runs to 13 residues. V was cut by 7 bases and J by 6 bases, with 12 bases left in between. Germline CDR1 SEHNR, CDR2 FQNEAQ (reference sequence). The CDR3 DNA reads as TGTGCCAGCATGGGGGGCGCGTCCGGGGAGCTGTTTTTT. This encodes CASMGGASGELFF.